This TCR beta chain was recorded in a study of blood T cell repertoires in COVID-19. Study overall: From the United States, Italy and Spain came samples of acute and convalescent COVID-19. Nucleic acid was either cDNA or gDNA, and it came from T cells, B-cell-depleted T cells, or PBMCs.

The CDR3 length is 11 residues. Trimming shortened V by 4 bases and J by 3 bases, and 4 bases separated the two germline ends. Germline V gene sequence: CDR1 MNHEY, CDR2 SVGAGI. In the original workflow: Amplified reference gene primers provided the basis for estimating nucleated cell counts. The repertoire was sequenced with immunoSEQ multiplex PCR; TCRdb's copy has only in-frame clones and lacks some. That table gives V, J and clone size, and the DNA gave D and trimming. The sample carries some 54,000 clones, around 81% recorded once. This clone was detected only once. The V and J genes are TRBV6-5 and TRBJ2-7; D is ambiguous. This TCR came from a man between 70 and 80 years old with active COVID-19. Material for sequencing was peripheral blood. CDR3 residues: CASSSHYEQYF. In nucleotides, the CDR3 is TGTGCCAGCAGTTCCCACTACGAGCAGTACTTC.